One and the same sample provided the 23 T cell receptor beta chains below, sequenced in a study of blood T cell repertoires in COVID-19. Using immunoSEQ multiplex PCR, the repertoire was profiled, and TCRdb retains in-frame clones only, with some absent. The sample contains roughly 190,000 clones, around 87% of which appear only once. What was sequenced was PBMCs or T cells enriched from blood (not recorded which). The receptors were gathered from a woman younger than 45 who had recovered from COVID-19.

In DNA, the CDR3 is TGTGCCAGCAGCTCCAGGGTCTACACTGAAGCTTTCTTT. Amino acid sequence: CASSSRVYTEAFF. The chain couples TRBV5-5 to TRBJ1-1, with D perhaps matching TRBD1 (5 bases). CDR1 SGHKS and CDR2 YYEKEE come from the germline V gene (reference sequence). CDR3 size: 13 residues. V was trimmed by 3 bases and J by 3 bases, leaving 9 bases between them.

As DNA, the CDR3 is TGTGCCAGCAAGCTACAGAGCCTGACCTATGGCTACACCTTC. Protein product: CASKLQSLTYGYTF. V is TRBV5-4 and J is TRBJ1-2; D uncertain. Germline CDR1 reads SGHNT; CDR2 reads YYREEE (reference sequence). The CDR3 runs to 14 residues. The V gene lost 6 bases and the J gene lost 4 bases, with 16 bases spanning the gap.

This rearrangement joins TRBV6-2 or TRBV6-3 to TRBJ1-1, with D hard to call. The CDR3 contains 15 residues. Trimming stripped 5 bases from V and 1 base from J, with 14 bases between. CDR1 MNHEY and CDR2 SVGEGT come from the germline V gene. The chain's CDR3 is CASSTRTRPNTEAFF. For the CDR3, the DNA is TGTGCCAGCAGTACCCGGACTCGGCCGAACACTGAAGCTTTCTTT.

The chain links TRBV9 to TRBJ1-2; 7 bases agree with TRBD1. The V and J ends lost 1 base and 10 bases, in that order; junction bases with no gene match: 13. This CDR3 is built from 15 residues. Germline V gene lookup returns CDR1 SGDLS and CDR2 YYNGEE. The DNA for the CDR3 is TGTGCCAGCAGCGTATCCCCGGGACAGACTACGTCCTACACCTTC. It translates to CASSVSPGQTTSYTF.

This sequence joins TRBV11-2 and TRBJ2-7, with D possibly TRBD2 on 7 matching bases. Trimming pared 5 bases from V and 6 bases from J, leaving 14 bases between. The V gene's germline CDR1 is SGHAT and CDR2 FQNNGV. This CDR3 spans 13 amino acids. CDR3 residues: CASSTGGRAEQYF. The CDR3 DNA is TGTGCCAGCAGCACGGGGGGCCGGGCCGAGCAGTACTTC.

This sequence joins TRBV7-9 and TRBJ2-3, with 9 positions matching TRBD2. CDR3 length: 17 amino acids. Trimming removed 5 bases from V and 4 bases from J; junction bases left unmatched: 13. CDR1 and CDR2 (germline): SEHNR, FQNEAQ (reference sequence). CDR3 DNA: TGTGCCAGCAGCCGGCGGGTGGTAGCGGGAGATGCAGATACGCAGTATTTT. This encodes CASSRRVVAGDADTQYF.

The chain employs TRBV9 and TRBJ2-5; D may be TRBD2 (6 bases). Germline V CDR1 and CDR2: SGDLS, YYNGEE. The CDR3 sequence is 18 residues long. V gave up 0 bases and J gave up 4 bases, with 22 bases separating them. The CDR3 region has the DNA TGTGCCAGCAGCGTAGCCCCCCCGGGCCCCACCGGGGGAGAGACCCAGTACTTC. Amino acid sequence: CASSVAPPGPTGGETQYF.

V usage is TRBV7-2 and J usage is TRBJ1-1; D is perhaps TRBD1 (6 bases). Germline CDR1 and CDR2: SGHTA and FQGNSA. V shed 5 bases and J shed 6 bases, with 16 bases lying between them. This CDR3 has 14 amino acids. CDR3 nucleotide sequence: TGTGCCAGCAGCGTTCACAGGGATGTGGCTGAAGCTTTCTTT. Protein: CASSVHRDVAEAFF.

The chain's CDR3 is CSAGTGHNEKLFF. As DNA, the CDR3 is TGCAGCGCCGGGACAGGGCATAATGAAAAACTGTTTTTT. V and J are TRBV29-1 and TRBJ1-4; TRBD1 matches 9 bases. This CDR3 is built from 13 residues. Germline trimming cut 7 bases from V and 4 bases from J; bases unmatched to any gene: 4. From germline, CDR1 is SQVTM and CDR2 ANQGSEA.

This clone was detected only once. The chain recombines TRBV18 with TRBJ2-2; D is uncertain. The CDR3 consists of 15 residues. Trimming left V 3 bases short and J 4 bases short, with 12 bases between. Germline CDR1 reads KGHSH; CDR2 reads LQKENI. CDR3 residues: CASSPGSTGTGELFF. CDR3 nucleotide sequence: TGTGCCAGCTCACCGGGTAGCACGGGCACCGGGGAGCTGTTTTTT.

About this clone itself: Different DNA sequences within this sample yield the same CDR3. In DNA form, the CDR3 reads TGTGCCACCAGTGATTCTAGCGGGAGGGCCGGCAATGAGCAGTTCTTC. As protein: CATSDSSGRAGNEQFF. The chain links TRBV24-1 to TRBJ2-1, with 12 positions matching TRBD2. The CDR3 contains 16 residues. After removal of 2 bases from V and 6 bases from J, the junction contained 4 bases not matched to a gene. Germline values: CDR1 KGHDR, CDR2 SFDVKD.

The rearrangement links TRBV15 to TRBJ1-1, with D possibly TRBD1 on 6 matching bases. The V gene lost 0 bases and the J gene lost 1 base, with 9 bases spanning the gap. Per the germline V gene, CDR1 is LNHNV and CDR2 is YYDKDF (reference sequence). The CDR3 loop spans 15 amino acids. In DNA form, the CDR3 reads TGTGCCACCAGCAGAGACACAGGGAGGAACACTGAAGCTTTCTTT. Protein product: CATSRDTGRNTEAFF.

The chain carries TRBV7-8 and TRBJ2-7; 7 nucleotides agree with TRBD2. The V and J ends lost 5 bases and 3 bases, in that order; junction bases with no gene match: 10. The CDR3 is made up of 15 amino acids. Germline CDR1 and CDR2: SGHVS and FQNEAQ. The CDR3 sequence is CASSATGEGIYEQYF. The CDR3 DNA reads TGTGCCAGCAGCGCCACGGGGGAGGGGATCTACGAGCAGTACTTC.

V and J are TRBV9 and TRBJ2-6; D gene unclear. Germline assignment: CDR1 SGDLS and CDR2 YYNGEE. This CDR3 region has 17 residues. The germline V and J ends were trimmed by 3 bases and 4 bases, with 17 bases remaining between them. The CDR3 DNA reads TGTGCCAGCAGCGAGCCAGTCTCGGCAGCGGGGGCCAACGTCCTGACTTTC. It is translated as CASSEPVSAAGANVLTF.

The chain recombines TRBV5-4 with TRBJ1-2; D is perhaps TRBD1 (6 bases). This CDR3 has 14 residues. Trimming shortened V by 2 bases and J by 0 bases, and 8 bases separated the two germline ends. In germline, CDR1 is SGHNT, CDR2 YYREEE (reference sequence). The CDR3 region has the DNA TGTGCCAGCAGCTTTCAGGGGACTAACTATGGCTACACCTTC. Protein: CASSFQGTNYGYTF.

The genes are TRBV18 and TRBJ2-7, with 9 bases aligning to TRBD1. In germline, CDR1 is KGHSH, CDR2 LQKENI. CDR3 size: 15 residues. V was clipped by 4 bases and J by 3 bases; unmatched bases: 7. The CDR3 sequence: CASSQDRDRDYEQYF. CDR3 coding DNA: TGTGCCAGCTCACAGGACCGGGACAGGGACTACGAGCAGTACTTC.

The chain employs TRBV19 and TRBJ2-7, with TRBD1 as a possible D gene (8 bases). This CDR3 comprises 13 residues. The germline V gene encodes CDR1 LNHDA and CDR2 SQIVND (reference sequence). V was trimmed by 3 bases and J by 7 bases, leaving 13 bases between them. DNA for the CDR3: TGTGCCAGTAGTATCACAGGGGGGGGAGAGCAGTACTTC. It yields the protein CASSITGGGEQYF.

The V and J genes are TRBV5-8 and TRBJ1-6; D is undetermined. This CDR3 region has 15 residues. Germline CDR1 SGHTS, CDR2 YDEGEE. Trimming stripped 0 bases from V and 5 bases from J, with 9 bases between. CDR3: CASSLAFTDNSPLHF. In DNA form, the CDR3 reads TGTGCCAGCAGCTTGGCTTTCACGGATAATTCACCCCTCCACTTT.

This chain connects TRBV13 to TRBJ1-4; no clear D. Germline CDR1 and CDR2: PRHDT and FYEKMQ (reference sequence). Trimming shortened V by 0 bases and J by 0 bases, and 8 bases separated the two germline ends. The CDR3 spans 16 residues. CDR3: CASSLGGHATNEKLFF. The CDR3 nucleotides are TGTGCCAGCAGCTTAGGTGGCCATGCAACTAATGAAAAACTGTTTTTT.

The V call is TRBV21-1, the J call TRBJ1-1. TRBV21-1 is described as a pseudogene. The CDR3 has 14 amino acids. The chain's CDR3 is CASGLRGTATEAFF. The DNA for the CDR3 is TGTGCCAGCGGCCTTAGAGGAACCGCCACTGAAGCTTTCTTT.

The V gene is TRBV5-1, the J gene TRBJ1-2; TRBD1 aligns across 10 bases. The J segment lost 7 bases and the V segment lost 0 bases, leaving 0 bases of the junction unmatched. The germline CDR1 and CDR2 sequences are SGHRS and YFSETQ. CDR3 length: 13 residues. The CDR3: CASSLGTGGGYTF. As DNA, the CDR3 is TGCGCCAGCAGCTTGGGGACAGGGGGTGGCTACACCTTC.

The chain employs TRBV5-4 and TRBJ1-2; 8 nucleotides align to TRBD1. There are 13 residues in the CDR3. The germline V gene encodes CDR1 SGHNT and CDR2 YYREEE (reference sequence). V was clipped by 4 bases and J by 6 bases; unmatched bases: 5. The CDR3 DNA sequence: TGTGCCAGCAGCCGCGGACAGGGCAATGGCTACACCTTC. Translation gives CASSRGQGNGYTF.

This chain connects TRBV4-2 to TRBJ2-3; 10 bases line up with TRBD2. This CDR3 spans 17 amino acids. The V and J ends lost 4 bases and 6 bases, in that order; junction bases with no gene match: 13. Germline values: CDR1 LGHNA, CDR2 YNFKEQ. CDR3 DNA sequence: TGTGCCAGCAGCCTTACAGGGAGCGGGGGGGCGATGGATACGCAGTATTTT. This translates into CASSLTGSGGAMDTQYF.